Listed here are 26 T cell receptor beta chains from one sample, sequenced in a study of shared clonotypes between healthy human individuals (dated by TCRdb to about 2020). Libraries were built with the immunoSEQ multiplex PCR assay. This is the immuneACCESS table as TCRdb keeps it, with only in-frame sequences that have V and J called. A part of the clones is gone; compared with another copy, unresolved V genes explain less than half, and the rest is unexplained. Present in this sample are 2 million to 2.5 million clones, roughly 90% of which were seen just once. Approximately 0.39% of the sample goes to the ten largest clones. Sequenced input: naive CD4+ T cells from PBMCs. The cell subset or site label for this specimen denotes: CD45RA+ positively selected. These receptors all stem from a man younger than 30 in good health. Some clones in this sample may be carry-over from other donors' samples.

This clone was seen a handful of times. The chain has TRBV9 and TRBJ1-2; D not resolved. There are 14 residues in the CDR3. CDR1 and CDR2 (germline): SGDLS, YYNGEE. Trimming cost V 0 bases and J 1 base, with 7 bases left between them. The CDR3 sequence: CASSVDAINYGYTF. The CDR3 region has the DNA TGTGCCAGCAGCGTAGACGCAATTAACTATGGCTACACCTTC.

This clone has just one count. The chain uses TRBV7-6 and TRBJ2-7; D unclear. CDR1 and CDR2 (germline): SGHVS, FNYEAQ. Trimming cost V 4 bases and J 0 bases, with 13 bases left between them. This CDR3 is built from 15 residues. The CDR3 spells CASSSADGSSYEQYF. CDR3 sequence (DNA): TGTGCCAGCAGCTCGGCGGACGGTAGCTCCTACGAGCAGTACTTC. The variable domain in full, completed from reference TRBV7-6 and TRBJ2-7, reads GAGVSQSPRYKVTKRGQDVALRCDPISGHVSLYWYRQALGQGPEFLTYFNYEAQQDKSGLPNDRFSAERPEGSISTLTIQRTEQRDSAMYRCASSSADGSSYEQYFGPGTRLTVT.

This chain uses TRBV7-3 with TRBJ1-3; tentatively, D is TRBD1 (5 bases). This CDR3 spans 14 amino acids. Trimming removed 5 bases at V and 0 bases at J, with 8 bases between. Germline V gene lookup returns CDR1 SGHTA and CDR2 FQGTGA. CDR3 coding DNA: TGTGCCAGCAGCAAAGGGGACTCTGGAAACACCATATATTTT. Translation gives CASSKGDSGNTIYF.

The chain has TRBV4-3 and TRBJ2-1; D is ambiguous. The CDR3 has 16 residues. Trimming took off 0 bases at V and 5 bases at J, with 14 bases between the two ends. CDR1 LGHNA and CDR2 YSLEER come from the germline V gene. The DNA for the CDR3 is TGCGCCAGCAGCCAAGACTTCCGGGTCCTACACAATGAGCAGTTCTTC. Translated: CASSQDFRVLHNEQFF.

V gene TRBV9 combines with J gene TRBJ2-3; TRBD1 or TRBD2 may be the D gene (5 bases each). The ends were cut back, 4 bases at V and 5 bases at J, with 11 bases in the middle. The CDR3 is 13 residues long. Per the germline V gene, CDR1 is SGDLS and CDR2 is YYNGEE. This CDR3 reads CASSPGTQDTQYF. CDR3 coding DNA: TGTGCCAGCAGCCCAGGGACGCAAGATACGCAGTATTTT.

The chain has TRBV7-9 and TRBJ2-3, with 12 bases fitting TRBD2. V shed 0 bases, J shed 2 bases, and the junction held 3 bases outside the gene matches. The CDR3 has 17 amino acids. Per the germline V gene, CDR1 is SEHNR and CDR2 is FQNEAQ (reference sequence). CDR3 protein: CASSLARTSGTTDTQYF. DNA for the CDR3: TGTGCCAGCAGCTTAGCTCGGACTAGCGGGACCACAGATACGCAGTATTTT.

The CDR3 reads CASTTGIWAYEQYF. DNA for the CDR3: TGTGCCAGCACCACGGGGATCTGGGCCTACGAGCAGTACTTC. V usage is TRBV2 and J usage is TRBJ2-7; maybe TRBD2 (5 bases). The CDR3 totals 14 residues. The germline V gene encodes CDR1 SNHLY and CDR2 FYNNEI. Trimming stripped 7 bases from V and 2 bases from J, with 15 bases between.

The chain recombines TRBV9 with TRBJ1-4; D possibly corresponds to TRBD1 (5 bases). The CDR3 loop spans 15 amino acids. The germline V gene encodes CDR1 SGDLS and CDR2 YYNGEE. V lost 5 bases and J 3 bases, leaving 14 bases between the germline ends. Here the CDR3 reads CASSGGTEANEKLFF. CDR3 sequence (DNA): TGTGCCAGCAGTGGCGGGACTGAGGCTAATGAAAAACTGTTTTTT. Together with reference TRBV9 and TRBJ1-4, the CDR3 gives the full variable domain: DSGVTQTPKHLITATGQRVTLRCSPRSGDLSVYWYQQSLDQGLQFLIQYYNGEERAKGNILERFSAQQFPDLHSELNLSSLELGDSALYFCASSGGTEANEKLFFGSGTQLSVL.

The genes are TRBV30 and TRBJ1-6; D gene unclear. The CDR3 runs 15 residues. Trimming pared 2 bases from V and 15 bases from J, leaving 23 bases between. Germline V CDR1 and CDR2: GTSNPN, SVGIG (reference sequence). The CDR3 DNA reads TGTGCCTGGAGTCCATGGGCCAACCCGGGAAGGGTCCTCCACTTT. Protein: CAWSPWANPGRVLHF.

The V and J genes are TRBV5-1 and TRBJ2-1, with 9 nucleotides matching TRBD2. The germline CDR1 and CDR2 sequences are SGHRS and YFSETQ. This CDR3 has 16 residues. Trimming took 0 bases from V and 7 from J; bases not matched to a gene: 8. The CDR3 loop reads CASSLVGTSLRNEQFF. The DNA of the CDR3 is TGCGCCAGCAGCTTGGTCGGGACTAGCTTGAGGAATGAGCAGTTCTTC. Full variable domain (remainder filled in from reference TRBV5-1 and TRBJ2-1): KAGVTQTPRYLIKTRGQQVTLSCSPISGHRSVSWYQQTPGQGLQFLFEYFSETQRNKGNFPGRFSGRQFSNSRSEMNVSTLELGDSALYLCASSLVGTSLRNEQFFGPGTRLTVL.

V usage is TRBV27 and J usage is TRBJ2-2, with a possible D match to TRBD1 (6 bases). CDR3 length: 14 amino acids. Trimming took off 4 bases at V and 4 bases at J, with 10 bases between the two ends. CDR1 MNHEY and CDR2 SMNVEV come from the germline V gene (reference sequence). CDR3 loop: CASSWTDSTGELFF. CDR3 DNA: TGTGCCAGCAGTTGGACAGATAGCACCGGGGAGCTGTTTTTT.

This sequence joins TRBV2 and TRBJ1-1; weak D call: TRBD1 (5 bases). The germline gives CDR1 SNHLY, CDR2 FYNNEI. CDR3 size: 16 residues. V lost 6 bases and J 3 bases, leaving 20 bases between the germline ends. CDR3 region: CASRFATGGLHTEAFF. CDR3 coding DNA: TGTGCCAGCAGGTTCGCTACCGGGGGTCTCCACACTGAAGCTTTCTTT.

V usage is TRBV6-1 and J usage is TRBJ1-6, with D hard to call. This CDR3 has 12 residues. Germline V gene lookup returns CDR1 MNHNS and CDR2 SASEGT. The V end was cut by 4 bases, the J end by 8 bases, with 6 bases between. In DNA, the CDR3 is TGTGCCAGCAGTGTGGTCTATTCACCCCTCCACTTT. Translation: CASSVVYSPLHF.

This clone is a singleton in its sample. This chain connects TRBV5-4 to TRBJ1-3, with D perhaps matching TRBD1 (6 bases). Per germline, CDR1 SGHNT and CDR2 YYREEE (reference sequence). The CDR3 has 13 residues. Trimming removed 1 base from V and 7 bases from J, with 9 bases in between. For the CDR3, the DNA is TGTGCCAGCAGCTTGTCAGGGGCGAACACCATATATTTT. This encodes CASSLSGANTIYF.

This chain links TRBV28 with TRBJ2-3; D possibly corresponds to TRBD1 (6 bases). This CDR3 spans 15 amino acids. Trimming cost V 3 bases and J 0 bases, with 10 bases left between them. From germline, CDR1 is MDHEN and CDR2 SYDVKM. CDR3 sequence reads: CASSFGTPSTDTQYF. The DNA for the CDR3 is TGTGCCAGCAGTTTCGGGACACCGAGCACAGATACGCAGTATTTT.

The chain uses TRBV4-3 and TRBJ1-4, with D possibly TRBD1 on 6 matching bases. The germline V and J ends were trimmed by 0 bases and 7 bases, with 12 bases remaining between them. This CDR3 region has 15 residues. Germline CDR1 and CDR2: LGHNA and YSLEER. The DNA for the CDR3 is TGCGCCAGCAGCCAAGATACCCCCAGGGGTGAAAAACTGTTTTTT. It translates to CASSQDTPRGEKLFF.

This chain joins TRBV7-2 and TRBJ2-3; D is uncertain. Trimming took off 2 bases at V and 0 bases at J, with 9 bases between the two ends. The CDR3 runs 15 residues. Germline V gives CDR1 SGHTA, CDR2 FQGNSA. The CDR3 coding sequence is TGTGCCAGCAGCTTATTGGACCAAAGCACAGATACGCAGTATTTT. Translated: CASSLLDQSTDTQYF.

This clone is a singleton in its sample. The chain combines TRBV5-5 with TRBJ1-1, with 7 bases aligning to TRBD1. With V trimmed by 4 bases and J by 4 bases, 7 bases remained unmatched. CDR3 length: 14 residues. Germline V lookup: CDR1 SGHKS, CDR2 YYEKEE (reference sequence). The CDR3 here is CASSQGGTITEAFF. The CDR3 DNA follows: TGTGCCAGCAGCCAGGGGGGGACAATCACTGAAGCTTTCTTT.

The V and J genes are TRBV7-3 and TRBJ1-6; TRBD1 is a possible D gene (6 bases). Between the trimmed V and J ends, which lost 2 bases and 10 bases, there was a span of 12 bases. The germline V gene has CDR1 SGHTA and CDR2 FQGTGA. The CDR3 contains 14 residues. This chain's CDR3 is CASSLLPRGSPLHF. The CDR3 DNA reads as TGTGCCAGCAGCTTATTGCCCAGGGGATCACCCCTCCACTTT.

The CDR3 region has the DNA TGTGCCATCAGTGGGGACAGGGATTCTGGAAACACCATATATTTT. This translates into CAISGDRDSGNTIYF. This chain links TRBV10-3 with TRBJ1-3, with TRBD1 matching over 9 bases. From germline, CDR1 is ENHRY and CDR2 SYGVKD. V lost 4 bases and J lost 1; bases outside the gene matches: 2. This CDR3 has 15 amino acids.

This chain connects TRBV11-2 to TRBJ2-5, with no clear D. The CDR3 loop spans 13 amino acids. The germline gives CDR1 SGHAT, CDR2 FQNNGV. V lost 2 bases to trimming and J lost 5 bases, with 9 bases between them. CDR3 bases: TGTGCCAGCAGCTTATCCCTGAGGGAGACCCAGTACTTC. Amino acid sequence: CASSLSLRETQYF.

The count of this clone is one. The CDR3 reads CASSRDRDTGELFF. The CDR3 DNA is TGTGCCAGCAGCAGGGACAGGGACACCGGGGAGCTGTTTTTT. The V and J genes are TRBV11-3 and TRBJ2-2; 9 bases are a match to TRBD1. This CDR3 spans 14 amino acids. The V and J ends lost 5 bases and 3 bases, in that order; junction bases with no gene match: 1. The germline gives CDR1 SGHNT, CDR2 YENEEA.

This chain connects TRBV28 to TRBJ1-5; a weak D match, TRBD1 (6 bases). The CDR3 totals 13 residues. Germline-derived CDR1 and CDR2 are MDHEN and SYDVKM. V was trimmed by 3 bases and J by 7 bases, leaving 10 bases between them. CDR3 sequence reads: CASSFGGRQPQHF. For the CDR3, the DNA is TGTGCCAGCAGTTTTGGGGGCAGGCAGCCCCAGCATTTT.

The chain employs TRBV6-1 and TRBJ1-4, with a tentative D call TRBD1 (5 bases). Germline V gene lookup returns CDR1 MNHNS and CDR2 SASEGT. This CDR3 is built from 15 residues. V lost 3 bases and J 7 bases, leaving 15 bases between the germline ends. The CDR3 DNA follows: TGTGCCAGCAGTGAGGTTGGCAGGGAAGCTGAAAAACTGTTTTTT. Protein product: CASSEVGREAEKLFF.

V is TRBV25-1 and J is TRBJ1-6; no clear D gene. With 5 bases removed from V and 11 bases from J, the gap between germline ends came to 13 bases. Germline V gives CDR1 MGHDK, CDR2 SYGVNS. The CDR3 consists of 13 residues. DNA of the CDR3: TGTGCCAGCAGTCCCCCGGACCCAGCACCCCTCCACTTT. Amino acid sequence: CASSPPDPAPLHF.

A few counts support this clone. The V call is TRBV7-9, the J call TRBJ2-7, with 10 nucleotides matching TRBD2. Looked up from germline, CDR1 is SEHNR and CDR2 is FQNEAQ (reference sequence). The CDR3 extends over 17 amino acids. J gave up 4 bases and V 6 bases, and 15 bases lay outside the gene matches. The CDR3 loop is CASSLTGTSASDYEQYF. The CDR3 DNA follows: TGTGCCAGCAGTCTCACCGGGACTAGCGCGTCCGATTACGAGCAGTACTTC.